This T cell receptor (beta chain) was obtained from a study of T cell responses to AZD1222 COVID-19 vaccine. Overall study findings and caveats: Receipt of two AZD1222 doses was followed by a rise in Spike-specific TCR breadth and depth. At baseline, seropositivity was found in only a handful of AZD1222 recipients. Females made up more of the donors, who were largely white British, and clonal diversity may have come out too low.

Some clones are missing from TCRdb's copy, which holds only in-frame ones; the method was immunoSEQ multiplex PCR. This table has fewer than 90,000 clones, almost 90% appearing once. Germline V CDR1 and CDR2: MNHNY, SVGAGI (reference sequence). The V end was cut by 5 bases, the J end by 4 bases, with 9 bases between. There are 13 residues in the CDR3. Remarks on this clone: The target antigen is unknown.

The study pooled second doses at about 4 or about 12 weeks. The clonotype was recovered from an adult who received the AZD1222 COVID-19 vaccine. The specimen was peripheral blood, collected 28 days after the second AZD1222 dose. The chain joins TRBV6-6 to TRBJ2-4, with no clear D. DNA for the CDR3: TGTGCCAGCAGTATCGGAATAAAAAACATTCAGTACTTC. Translation gives CASSIGIKNIQYF.